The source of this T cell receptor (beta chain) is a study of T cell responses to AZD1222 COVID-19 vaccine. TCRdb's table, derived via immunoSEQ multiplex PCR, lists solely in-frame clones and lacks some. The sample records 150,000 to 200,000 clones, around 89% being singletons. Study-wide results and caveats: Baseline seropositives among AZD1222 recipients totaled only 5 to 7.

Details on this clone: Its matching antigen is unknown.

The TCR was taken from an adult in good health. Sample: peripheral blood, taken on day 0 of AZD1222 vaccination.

Here the CDR3 reads CASSVPLLGDTQYF. CDR3 nucleotides: TGTGCCAGCAGTGTTCCTCTTTTGGGAGATACGCAGTATTTT. The chain links TRBV2 to TRBJ2-3, with no clear D. V lost 4 bases and J 5 bases, leaving 13 bases between the germline ends. From germline, CDR1 is SNHLY and CDR2 FYNNEI. CDR3 length equals 14 residues.